This T cell receptor beta chain was documented in a study of OX40 agonist ivuxolimab in advanced cancers. For the study at large: From about 23 to 85 years was the age range, with a mean of around 54 years, and 65% to 90% were male. Partial response was recorded in three patients: one hepatocellular carcinoma and two cutaneous melanoma cases.

Produced via immunoSEQ multiplex PCR; TCRdb's table is partial and in-frame only. The sample includes some 70,000 clones, 65% to 85% of them seen just once. The table lists this clone with a count of one. Its antigen is unknown. Findings and caveats of the study: Researchers did not establish what antigens the expanded peripheral T cells target. CD8+ T cells averaged more expanded clones than CD4+.

After removal of 1 base from V and 8 bases from J, the junction contained 5 bases not matched to a gene. The CDR3 spans 15 residues. Looked up from germline, CDR1 is LGHNA and CDR2 is YNFKEQ. The J gene is TRBJ1-6, the V gene TRBV4-2; TRBD1 aligns across 7 bases. The specimen comprised CD4+ or CD8+ T cells sorted from blood, sampled in a trial of the OX40 agonist ivuxolimab. The TCR comes from an adult with an advanced solid tumor such as melanoma, head and neck, liver or kidney cancer. For the CDR3, the DNA is TGTGCCAGCAGCCAAGCAACAGGGGCTGATTCACCCCTCCACTTT. Translation: CASSQATGADSPLHF.